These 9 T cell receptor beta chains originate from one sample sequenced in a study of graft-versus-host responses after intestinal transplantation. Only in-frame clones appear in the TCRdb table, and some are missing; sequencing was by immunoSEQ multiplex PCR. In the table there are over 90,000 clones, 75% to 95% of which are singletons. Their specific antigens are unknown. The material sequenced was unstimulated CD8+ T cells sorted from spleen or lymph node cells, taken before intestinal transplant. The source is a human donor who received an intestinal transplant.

The chain's CDR3 is CASSLTSGRGFNEQFF. The CDR3 DNA sequence: TGTGCCAGCAGCTTAACTAGCGGGAGGGGTTTTAATGAGCAGTTCTTC. This chain uses TRBV7-9 with TRBJ2-1; TRBD2 agrees at 13 bases. Germline CDR1 is SEHNR and CDR2 is FQNEAQ (reference sequence). J lost 7 bases, V lost 2 bases, and 5 bases had no gene match. The CDR3 length is 16 residues.

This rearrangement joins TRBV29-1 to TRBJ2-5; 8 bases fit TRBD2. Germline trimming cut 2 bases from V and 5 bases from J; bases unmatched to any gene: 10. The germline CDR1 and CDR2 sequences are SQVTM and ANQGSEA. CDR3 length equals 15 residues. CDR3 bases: TGCAGCGTTGAAATTGGGGGCGGGGGGCTTGAGACCCAGTACTTC. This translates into CSVEIGGGGLETQYF.

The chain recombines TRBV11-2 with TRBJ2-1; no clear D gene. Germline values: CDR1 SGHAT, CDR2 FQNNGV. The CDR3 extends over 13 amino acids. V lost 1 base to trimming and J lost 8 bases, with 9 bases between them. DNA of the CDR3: TGTGCCAGCAGCTTAGGGCTAGGCTATGAGCAGTTCTTC. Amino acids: CASSLGLGYEQFF.

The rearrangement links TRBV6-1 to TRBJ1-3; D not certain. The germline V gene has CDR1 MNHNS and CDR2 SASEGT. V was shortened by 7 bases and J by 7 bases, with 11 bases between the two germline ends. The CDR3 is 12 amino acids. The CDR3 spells CASMVAGNTIYF. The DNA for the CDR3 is TGTGCCAGCATGGTAGCGGGGAACACCATATATTTT.

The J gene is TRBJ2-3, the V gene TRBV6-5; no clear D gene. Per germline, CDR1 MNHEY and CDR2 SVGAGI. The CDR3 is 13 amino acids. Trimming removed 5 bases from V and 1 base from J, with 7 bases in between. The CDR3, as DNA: TGTGCCAGCAGTCCATCGGGCACAGATACGCAGTATTTT. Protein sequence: CASSPSGTDTQYF.

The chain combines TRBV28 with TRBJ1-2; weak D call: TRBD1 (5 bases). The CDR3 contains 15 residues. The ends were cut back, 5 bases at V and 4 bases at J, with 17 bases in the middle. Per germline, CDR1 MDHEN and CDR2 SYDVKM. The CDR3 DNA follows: TGTGCCAGCAGTGGGCCCCGTGGGGCTGGCTATGGCTACACCTTC. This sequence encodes CASSGPRGAGYGYTF.

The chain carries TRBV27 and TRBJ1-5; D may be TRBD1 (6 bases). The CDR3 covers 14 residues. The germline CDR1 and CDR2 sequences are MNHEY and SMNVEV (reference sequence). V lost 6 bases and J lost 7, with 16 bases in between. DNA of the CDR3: TGTGCCAGCAGCCTCGACAGGCTCCGACAGCCCCAGCATTTT. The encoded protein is CASSLDRLRQPQHF.

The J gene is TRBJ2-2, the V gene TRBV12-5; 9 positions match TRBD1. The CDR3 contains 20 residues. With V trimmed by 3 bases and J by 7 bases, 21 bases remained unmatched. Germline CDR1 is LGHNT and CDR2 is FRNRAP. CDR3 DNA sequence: TGTGCTAGTGGTTTAAGTTTGACGGGACAGGGCCTTCTAGGGGGCGGGGAGCTGTTTTTT. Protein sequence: CASGLSLTGQGLLGGGELFF.

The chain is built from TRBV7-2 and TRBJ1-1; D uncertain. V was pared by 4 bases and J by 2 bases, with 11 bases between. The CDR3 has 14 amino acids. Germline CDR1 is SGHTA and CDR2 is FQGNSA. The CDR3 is CASSSYSRNTEAFF. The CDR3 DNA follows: TGTGCCAGCAGCTCTTACAGCAGAAACACTGAAGCTTTCTTT.